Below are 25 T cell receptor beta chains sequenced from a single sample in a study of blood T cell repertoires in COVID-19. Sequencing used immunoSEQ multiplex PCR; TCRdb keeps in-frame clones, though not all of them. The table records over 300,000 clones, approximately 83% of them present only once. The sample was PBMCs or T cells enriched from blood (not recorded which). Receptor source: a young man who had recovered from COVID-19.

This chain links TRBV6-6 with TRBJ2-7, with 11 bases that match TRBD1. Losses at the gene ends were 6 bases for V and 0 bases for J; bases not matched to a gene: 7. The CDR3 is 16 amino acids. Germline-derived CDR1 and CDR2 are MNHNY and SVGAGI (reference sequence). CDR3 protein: CASSSRGQGASYEQYF. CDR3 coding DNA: TGTGCCAGCAGCTCGAGAGGACAGGGGGCCTCCTACGAGCAGTACTTC.

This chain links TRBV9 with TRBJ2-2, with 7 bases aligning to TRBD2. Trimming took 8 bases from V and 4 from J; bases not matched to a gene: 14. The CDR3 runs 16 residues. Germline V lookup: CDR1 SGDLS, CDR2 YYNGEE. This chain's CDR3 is CARPPTSRGCTGELFF. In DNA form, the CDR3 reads TGTGCCAGACCCCCGACTAGCCGGGGGTGCACCGGGGAGCTGTTTTTT.

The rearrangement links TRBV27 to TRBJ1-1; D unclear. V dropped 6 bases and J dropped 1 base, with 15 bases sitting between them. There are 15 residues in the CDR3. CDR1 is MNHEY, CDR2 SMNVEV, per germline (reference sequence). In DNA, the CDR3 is TGTGCCAGCAGACTCCCCGGCCGGGAGAACACTGAAGCTTTCTTT. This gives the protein CASRLPGRENTEAFF.

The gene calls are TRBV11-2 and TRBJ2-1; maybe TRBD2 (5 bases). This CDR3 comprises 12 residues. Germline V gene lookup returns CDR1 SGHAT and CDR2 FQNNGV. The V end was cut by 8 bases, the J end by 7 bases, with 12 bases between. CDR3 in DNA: TGTGCCAGCCGACTAAGTGCAAATGAGCAGTTCTTC. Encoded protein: CASRLSANEQFF. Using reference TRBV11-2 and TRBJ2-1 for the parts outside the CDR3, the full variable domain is EAGVAQSPRYKIIEKRQSVAFWCNPISGHATLYWYQQILGQGPKLLIQFQNNGVVDDSQLPKDRFSAERLKGVDSTLKIQPAKLEDSAVYLCASRLSANEQFFGPGTRLTVL.

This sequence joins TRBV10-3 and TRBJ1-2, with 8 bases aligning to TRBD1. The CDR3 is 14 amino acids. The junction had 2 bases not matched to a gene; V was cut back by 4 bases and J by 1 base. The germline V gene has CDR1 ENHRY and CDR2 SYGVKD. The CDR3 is CAISGTGRNYGYTF. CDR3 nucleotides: TGTGCCATCAGTGGGACAGGGCGTAACTATGGCTACACCTTC.

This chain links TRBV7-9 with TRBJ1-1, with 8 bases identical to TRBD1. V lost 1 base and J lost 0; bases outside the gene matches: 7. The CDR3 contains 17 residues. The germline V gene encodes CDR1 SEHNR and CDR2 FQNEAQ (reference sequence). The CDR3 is CASSLGRAGGLNTEAFF. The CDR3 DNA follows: TGTGCCAGCAGCTTAGGGCGGGCAGGGGGCTTGAACACTGAAGCTTTCTTT.

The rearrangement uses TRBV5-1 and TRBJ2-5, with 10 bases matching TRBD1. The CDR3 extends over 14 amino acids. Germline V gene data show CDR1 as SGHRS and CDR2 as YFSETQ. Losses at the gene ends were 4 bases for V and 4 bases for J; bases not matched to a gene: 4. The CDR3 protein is CASSRDRGGETQYF. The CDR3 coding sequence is TGCGCCAGCAGCCGGGACAGGGGAGGAGAGACCCAGTACTTC.

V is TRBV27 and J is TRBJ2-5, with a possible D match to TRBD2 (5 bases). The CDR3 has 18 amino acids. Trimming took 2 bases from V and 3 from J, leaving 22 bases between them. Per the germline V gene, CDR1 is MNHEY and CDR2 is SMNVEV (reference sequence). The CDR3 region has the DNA TGTGCCAGCAGTTTAGGCGCGCAAGCTGGCGGGCGAAAAGAGACCCAGTACTTC. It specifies CASSLGAQAGGRKETQYF.

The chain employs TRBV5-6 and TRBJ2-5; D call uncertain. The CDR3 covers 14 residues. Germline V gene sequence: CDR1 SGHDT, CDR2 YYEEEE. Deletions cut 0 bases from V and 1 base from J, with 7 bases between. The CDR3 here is CASSLGTVQETQYF. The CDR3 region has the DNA TGTGCCAGCAGCTTGGGAACAGTCCAAGAGACCCAGTACTTC.

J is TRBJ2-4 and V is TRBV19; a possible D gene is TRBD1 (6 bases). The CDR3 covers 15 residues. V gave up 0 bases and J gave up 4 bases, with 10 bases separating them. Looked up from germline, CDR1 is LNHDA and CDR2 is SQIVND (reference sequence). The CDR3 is CASSIDNTGKNIQYF. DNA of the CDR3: TGTGCCAGTAGTATAGATAACACAGGGAAAAACATTCAGTACTTC.

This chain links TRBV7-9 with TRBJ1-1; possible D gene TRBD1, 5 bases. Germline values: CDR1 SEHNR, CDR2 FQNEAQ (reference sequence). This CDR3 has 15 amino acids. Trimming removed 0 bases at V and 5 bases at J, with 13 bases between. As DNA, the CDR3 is TGTGCCAGCAGCTTAGCGTTGGGAAGACAGACTGAAGCTTTCTTT. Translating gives CASSLALGRQTEAFF.

The CDR3 DNA follows: TGTGCCAGCAGCTCGCCGGGACAGAGAAATTCACCCCTCCACTTT. Amino acid sequence: CASSSPGQRNSPLHF. V usage is TRBV7-8 and J usage is TRBJ1-6, with 7 positions matching TRBD1. Per the germline V gene, CDR1 is SGHVS and CDR2 is FQNEAQ. This CDR3 spans 15 amino acids. Trimming removed 4 bases from V and 7 bases from J; junction bases left unmatched: 7.

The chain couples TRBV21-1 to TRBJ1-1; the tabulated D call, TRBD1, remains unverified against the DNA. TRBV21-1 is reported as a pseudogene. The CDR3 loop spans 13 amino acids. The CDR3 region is CASRRFGPVWAFF. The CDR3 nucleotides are TGTGCCAGCAGAAGATTTGGGCCGGTCTGGGCTTTCTTT.

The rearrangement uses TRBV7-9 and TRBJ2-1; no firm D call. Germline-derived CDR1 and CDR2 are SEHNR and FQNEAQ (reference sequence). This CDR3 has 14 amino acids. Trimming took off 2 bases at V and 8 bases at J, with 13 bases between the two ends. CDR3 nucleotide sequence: TGTGCCAGCAGCTTAAGTTCGTCTAGGCATGAGCAGTTCTTC. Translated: CASSLSSSRHEQFF. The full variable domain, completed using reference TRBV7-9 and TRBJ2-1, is DTGVSQNPRHKITKRGQNVTFRCDPISEHNRLYWYRQTLGQGPEFLTYFQNEAQLEKSRLLSDRFSAERPKGSFSTLEIQRTEQGDSAMYLCASSLSSSRHEQFFGPGTRLTVL.

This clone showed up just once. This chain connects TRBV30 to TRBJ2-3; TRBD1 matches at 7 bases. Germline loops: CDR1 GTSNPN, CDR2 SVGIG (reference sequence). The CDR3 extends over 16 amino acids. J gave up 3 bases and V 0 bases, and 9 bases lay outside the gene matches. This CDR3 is CAWSVGTGVGTDTQYF. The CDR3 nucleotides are TGTGCCTGGAGTGTAGGTACAGGGGTTGGGACAGATACGCAGTATTTT. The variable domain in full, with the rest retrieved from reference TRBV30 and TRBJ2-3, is SQTIHQWPATLVQPVGSPLSLECTVEGTSNPNLYWYRQAAGRGLQLLFYSVGIGQISSEVPQNLSASRPQDRQFILSSKKLLLSDSGFYLCAWSVGTGVGTDTQYFGPGTRLTVL.

CDR3 residues: CASSVGRLAGGQRDTQYF. In DNA, the CDR3 is TGTGCCAGCAGCGTAGGCCGGCTAGCGGGGGGCCAAAGGGATACGCAGTATTTT. The chain recombines TRBV9 with TRBJ2-3; 11 bases align to TRBD2. The V gene end was trimmed by 0 bases and the J gene end by 6 bases; junction bases not matched to a gene: 12. CDR1 and CDR2 (germline): SGDLS, YYNGEE. The CDR3 spans 18 residues.

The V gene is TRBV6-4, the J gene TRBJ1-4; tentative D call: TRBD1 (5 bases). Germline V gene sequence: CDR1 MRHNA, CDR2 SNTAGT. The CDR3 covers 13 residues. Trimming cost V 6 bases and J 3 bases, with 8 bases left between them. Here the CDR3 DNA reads TGTGCCAGCAGCCCGGGGGCTAATGAAAAACTGTTTTTT. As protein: CASSPGANEKLFF.

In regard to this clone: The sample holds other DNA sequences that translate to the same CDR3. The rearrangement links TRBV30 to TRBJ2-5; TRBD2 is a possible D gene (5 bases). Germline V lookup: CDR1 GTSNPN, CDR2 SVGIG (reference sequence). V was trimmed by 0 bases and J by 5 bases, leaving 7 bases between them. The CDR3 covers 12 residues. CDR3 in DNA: TGTGCCTGGAGTGTATCGGGGGAGACCCAGTACTTC. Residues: CAWSVSGETQYF.

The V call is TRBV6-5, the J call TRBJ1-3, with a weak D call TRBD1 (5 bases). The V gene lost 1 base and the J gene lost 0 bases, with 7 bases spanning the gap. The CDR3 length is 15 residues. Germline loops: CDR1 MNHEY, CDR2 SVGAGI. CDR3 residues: CASSYFDSSGNTIYF. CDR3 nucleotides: TGTGCCAGCAGTTACTTCGACAGCTCTGGAAACACCATATATTTT.

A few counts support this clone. In DNA form, the CDR3 reads TGCGCCAGCAGCCAAGACCGGGACAGGACGTTTGGCTACACCTTC. Its protein product is CASSQDRDRTFGYTF. This sequence joins TRBV4-1 and TRBJ1-2; TRBD1 matches 8 bases. This CDR3 has 15 residues. Germline V CDR1 and CDR2: MGHRA, YSYEKL. Losses at the gene ends were 0 bases for V and 7 bases for J; bases not matched to a gene: 7.

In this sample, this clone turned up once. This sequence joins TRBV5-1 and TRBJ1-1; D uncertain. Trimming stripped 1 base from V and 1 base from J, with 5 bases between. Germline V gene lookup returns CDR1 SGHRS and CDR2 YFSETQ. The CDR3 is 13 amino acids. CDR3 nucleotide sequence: TGCGCCAGCAGCTTGCGACAGAACACTGAAGCTTTCTTT. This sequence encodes CASSLRQNTEAFF.

The CDR3, as DNA: TGTGCCAGCAGTCCAGGTGCGCACGAGCAGTACTTC. Protein product: CASSPGAHEQYF. The rearrangement uses TRBV2 and TRBJ2-7; D not resolved. The CDR3 has 12 amino acids. From germline, CDR1 is SNHLY and CDR2 FYNNEI. The V and J ends lost 5 bases and 5 bases respectively, with 10 bases between them.

The CDR3 sequence: CASRGTGGLGGNQPQHF. As DNA, the CDR3 is TGTGCCAGCAGGGGGACAGGGGGCCTCGGAGGCAATCAGCCCCAGCATTTT. This rearrangement joins TRBV2 to TRBJ1-5; TRBD1 aligns across 12 bases. From germline, CDR1 is SNHLY and CDR2 FYNNEI. The J segment lost 2 bases and the V segment lost 6 bases, leaving 8 bases of the junction unmatched. The CDR3 is 17 residues long.

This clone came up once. The CDR3 DNA reads TGTGCCAGTAGTTTCTCGACTAGCGGGGGGGCCTATGAGCAGTTCTTC. Protein product: CASSFSTSGGAYEQFF. The chain recombines TRBV19 with TRBJ2-1, with 14 bases identical to TRBD2. CDR1 and CDR2 from the germline V gene are LNHDA and SQIVND (reference sequence). Trimming took 5 bases from V and 8 from J; bases not matched to a gene: 8. The CDR3 has 16 residues. Looking up the rest from reference TRBV19 and TRBJ2-1 gives the full variable domain: DGGITQSPKYLFRKEGQNVTLSCEQNLNHDAMYWYRQDPGQGLRLIYYSQIVNDFQKGDIAEGYSVSREKKESFPLTVTSAQKNPTAFYLCASSFSTSGGAYEQFFGPGTRLTVL.

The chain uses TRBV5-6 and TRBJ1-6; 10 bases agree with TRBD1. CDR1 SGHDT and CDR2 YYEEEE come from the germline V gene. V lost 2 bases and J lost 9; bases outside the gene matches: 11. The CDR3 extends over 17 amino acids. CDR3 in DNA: TGTGCCAGCAGCTTAGGGGGACCGACAGGGGGCAGTTCACCCCTCCACTTT. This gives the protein CASSLGGPTGGSSPLHF. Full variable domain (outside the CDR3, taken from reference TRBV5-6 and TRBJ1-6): DAGVTQSPTHLIKTRGQQVTLRCSPKSGHDTVSWYQQALGQGPQFIFQYYEEEERQRGNFPDRFSGHQFPNYSSELNVNALLLGDSALYLCASSLGGPTGGSSPLHFGNGTRLTVT.